The rows below give T cell receptor beta chains drawn from one sample of a study of shared clonotypes between healthy human individuals. TCRdb keeps only in-frame clones here, not all; method: immunoSEQ multiplex PCR. Among more than 2 million clones listed, under 97% were seen once. The sequenced sample was naive CD4+ T cells sorted from blood. All receptors come from a young man in good health. Each CDR3 is given with its conserved first and last residue. A D gene is named only where the DNA matches it firmly. Some rows have no size entry. The others give once, few or many, or a class for an expanded clone.

CDR3 length: 15; J gene: TRBJ2-5; D gene: NA; clone size: NA; V gene: TRBV5-6; CDR3 DNA: TGTGCCAGCAGCTCCGAGGGGTGGAGTGGAGAGACCCAGTACTTC; CDR3 protein: CASSSEGWSGETQYF
CDR3 length: 13; J gene: TRBJ1-4; D gene: TRBD1; clone size: NA; V gene: TRBV6-1; CDR3 DNA: TGTGCCAGCCACAGGGGCCTGAATGAAAAACTGTTTTTT; CDR3 protein: CASHRGLNEKLFF
CDR3 length: 16; J gene: TRBJ1-4; D gene: TRBD1; clone size: NA; V gene: TRBV4-2; CDR3 DNA: TGTGCCAGCAGCCAAGAGGGGGACAGCCCTAATGAAAAACTGTTTTTT; CDR3 protein: CASSQEGDSPNEKLFF
CDR3 length: 12; J gene: TRBJ1-4; D gene: NA; clone size: NA; V gene: TRBV30; CDR3 DNA: TGTGCCTTTTCAGGGGCGGGGGAAAAACTGTTTTTT; CDR3 protein: CAFSGAGEKLFF
CDR3 length: 16; J gene: TRBJ2-3; D gene: NA; clone size: NA; V gene: TRBV7-8; CDR3 DNA: TGTGCCAGCAGCTTGGGACCACGGACTATCACAGATACGCAGTATTTT; CDR3 protein: CASSLGPRTITDTQYF
CDR3 length: 15; J gene: TRBJ2-2; D gene: TRBD1; clone size: NA; V gene: TRBV2; CDR3 DNA: TGTGCCAGCAGTAAAGACAGGGGAGGCACCGGGGAGCTGTTTTTT; CDR3 protein: CASSKDRGGTGELFF
CDR3 length: 17; J gene: TRBJ1-2; D gene: TRBD1; clone size: NA; V gene: TRBV9; CDR3 DNA: TGTGCCAGCAGCTCTCCAAGACAGGGAAGGGGTAGCAGTGGCTACACCTTC; CDR3 protein: CASSSPRQGRGSSGYTF
CDR3 length: 14; J gene: TRBJ1-4; D gene: NA; clone size: NA; V gene: TRBV7-9; CDR3 DNA: TGTGCCAGCAGCTCCGGGGCTTTTACCGAAAAACTGTTTTTT; CDR3 protein: CASSSGAFTEKLFF
CDR3 length: 16; J gene: TRBJ2-5; D gene: NA; clone size: once; V gene: TRBV7-2; CDR3 DNA: TGTGCCAGCAGCTTGGCGGCCACAGGGCGACAAGAGACCCAGTACTTC; CDR3 protein: CASSLAATGRQETQYF
CDR3 length: 19; J gene: TRBJ1-3; D gene: TRBD1; clone size: NA; V gene: TRBV7-2; CDR3 DNA: TGTGCCAGCAGCCGCACCGGGACAGCCCGACCCGAGGCTGGAAACACCATATATTTT; CDR3 protein: CASSRTGTARPEAGNTIYF
CDR3 length: 13; J gene: TRBJ2-5; D gene: NA; clone size: once; V gene: TRBV18; CDR3 DNA: TGTGCCAGCTCACCAGGACCGCGGGAGACCCAGTACTTC; CDR3 protein: CASSPGPRETQYF
CDR3 length: 13; J gene: TRBJ1-6; D gene: NA; clone size: once; V gene: TRBV19; CDR3 DNA: TGTGCCAGCAGGGGAACCTATAATTCACCCCTCCACTTT; CDR3 protein: CASRGTYNSPLHF
CDR3 length: 15; J gene: TRBJ2-5; D gene: NA; clone size: NA; V gene: TRBV4-1; CDR3 DNA: TGCGCCAGCAGCCAAGGACCCAGACAGGAGGAGACCCAGTACTTC; CDR3 protein: CASSQGPRQEETQYF
CDR3 length: 14; J gene: TRBJ2-4; D gene: NA; clone size: NA; V gene: TRBV6-6; CDR3 DNA: TGTGCCAGCCAAGGGAATTTAGCCAAAAACATTCAGTACTTC; CDR3 protein: CASQGNLAKNIQYF
CDR3 length: 15; J gene: TRBJ2-1; D gene: NA; clone size: NA; V gene: TRBV18; CDR3 DNA: TGTGCCAGCTCACAGAGCAGGAGCTCCTACAATGAGCAGTTCTTC; CDR3 protein: CASSQSRSSYNEQFF
CDR3 length: 14; J gene: TRBJ1-1; D gene: TRBD1; clone size: NA; V gene: TRBV10-2; CDR3 DNA: TGCGCCAGCAGACGGGACAGCTTGAACACTGAAGCTTTCTTT; CDR3 protein: CASRRDSLNTEAFF
CDR3 length: 13; J gene: TRBJ2-7; D gene: NA; clone size: NA; V gene: TRBV29-1; CDR3 DNA: TGCAGCGTTACACCGGGACAAGCCTACGAGCAGTACTTC; CDR3 protein: CSVTPGQAYEQYF
CDR3 length: 15; J gene: TRBJ2-3; D gene: TRBD1; clone size: NA; V gene: TRBV2; CDR3 DNA: TGTGCCAGCCAACCGGACAGGGGGAACAATCAGCCCCAGTATTTT; CDR3 protein: CASQPDRGNNQPQYF
CDR3 length: 14; J gene: TRBJ1-2; D gene: NA; clone size: once; V gene: TRBV16; CDR3 DNA: TGTGCCAGCAGCCCCACGACGGGGAACTATGGCTACACCTTC; CDR3 protein: CASSPTTGNYGYTF
CDR3 length: 11; J gene: TRBJ2-5; D gene: NA; clone size: NA; V gene: TRBV30; CDR3 DNA: TGTGCCTGGAGGACCCCCAAGACCCAGTACTTC; CDR3 protein: CAWRTPKTQYF
CDR3 length: 16; J gene: TRBJ2-5; D gene: TRBD2; clone size: NA; V gene: TRBV18; CDR3 DNA: TGTGCCAGCTCACCAGGGCTAGCGGTTAACCAAGAGACCCAGTACTTC; CDR3 protein: CASSPGLAVNQETQYF
CDR3 length: 15; J gene: TRBJ2-1; D gene: NA; clone size: NA; V gene: TRBV11-2; CDR3 DNA: TGTGCCAGCAGCTTACTCACGGGGGGCTTAAATGAGCAGTTCTTC; CDR3 protein: CASSLLTGGLNEQFF
CDR3 length: 14; J gene: TRBJ2-1; D gene: NA; clone size: NA; V gene: TRBV6-1; CDR3 DNA: TGTGCCACTTGTCTGCAGGGGTCCTACAATGAGCAGTTCTTC; CDR3 protein: CATCLQGSYNEQFF
CDR3 length: 14; J gene: TRBJ1-1; D gene: NA; clone size: NA; V gene: TRBV30; CDR3 DNA: TGTGCCTGGAGTGTTGGGTTGGGAAACACTGAAGCTTTCTTT; CDR3 protein: CAWSVGLGNTEAFF
CDR3 length: 15; J gene: TRBJ2-3; D gene: NA; clone size: NA; V gene: TRBV10-3; CDR3 DNA: TGTGCCATCAGTGAGTCGGGGACGGTCCCAGATACGCAGTATTTT; CDR3 protein: CAISESGTVPDTQYF
CDR3 length: 16; J gene: TRBJ2-3; D gene: TRBD2; clone size: NA; V gene: TRBV7-2; CDR3 DNA: TGTGCCAGCAGCTTCGTAAGCGGGAGTCTCGCAGATACGCAGTATTTT; CDR3 protein: CASSFVSGSLADTQYF
CDR3 length: 13; J gene: TRBJ2-5; D gene: NA; clone size: NA; V gene: TRBV29-1; CDR3 DNA: TGCAGCGTGTGGACAGCCGATCAAGAGACCCAGTACTTC; CDR3 protein: CSVWTADQETQYF
CDR3 length: 17; J gene: TRBJ2-1; D gene: TRBD2; clone size: few; V gene: TRBV9; CDR3 DNA: TGTGCCAGCAGCGTAGATCCCAGCGGGACCTCTTATAATGAGCAGTTCTTC; CDR3 protein: CASSVDPSGTSYNEQFF
CDR3 length: 15; J gene: TRBJ2-7; D gene: NA; clone size: NA; V gene: TRBV5-1; CDR3 DNA: TGCGCCAGCAGCCTAAGCGGCCTTAGCTCCTACGAGCAGTACTTC; CDR3 protein: CASSLSGLSSYEQYF
CDR3 length: 13; J gene: TRBJ2-5; D gene: TRBD2; clone size: NA; V gene: TRBV25-1; CDR3 DNA: TGTGCCAGCCTAGCGGGAGTAGGGGAGACCCAGTACTTC; CDR3 protein: CASLAGVGETQYF
CDR3 length: 15; J gene: TRBJ1-4; D gene: NA; clone size: NA; V gene: TRBV5-5; CDR3 DNA: TGTGCCAGCAGCTTGACGGGGAACACTAATGAAAAACTGTTTTTT; CDR3 protein: CASSLTGNTNEKLFF
CDR3 length: 15; J gene: TRBJ2-7; D gene: NA; clone size: NA; V gene: TRBV18; CDR3 DNA: TGTGCCAGCTCACCAACTCCAGCCCAAAGCTACGAGCAGTACTTC; CDR3 protein: CASSPTPAQSYEQYF
CDR3 length: 13; J gene: TRBJ1-1; D gene: NA; clone size: NA; V gene: TRBV7-3; CDR3 DNA: TGTGCCAGCAGCTTTAGTGAGGGAACTGAAGCTTTCTTT; CDR3 protein: CASSFSEGTEAFF
CDR3 length: 15; J gene: TRBJ2-1; D gene: NA; clone size: NA; V gene: TRBV5-4; CDR3 DNA: TGTGCCAGCAGCTTGGTCGGTAGTTCGTTTGATGAGCAGTTCTTC; CDR3 protein: CASSLVGSSFDEQFF
CDR3 length: 15; J gene: TRBJ2-7; D gene: TRBD2; clone size: NA; V gene: TRBV7-9; CDR3 DNA: TGTGCCAGCAGCTTAGTACTAGCGGGAGTTATCGAGCAGTACTTC; CDR3 protein: CASSLVLAGVIEQYF
CDR3 length: 14; J gene: TRBJ2-1; D gene: TRBD2; clone size: NA; V gene: TRBV6-1; CDR3 DNA: TGTGCCACCTTAGGCGGGGGGACCTACAATGAGCAGTTCTTC; CDR3 protein: CATLGGGTYNEQFF
CDR3 length: 16; J gene: TRBJ2-2; D gene: TRBD1; clone size: NA; V gene: TRBV28; CDR3 DNA: TGTGCCAGCAGCGCTCCCGGGACAGTGAACACCGGGGAGCTGTTTTTT; CDR3 protein: CASSAPGTVNTGELFF
CDR3 length: 14; J gene: TRBJ2-5; D gene: NA; clone size: NA; V gene: TRBV5-4; CDR3 DNA: TGTGCCAGCAGCTGGACGACCGATGCGGAGACCCAGTACTTC; CDR3 protein: CASSWTTDAETQYF
CDR3 length: 15; J gene: TRBJ2-7; D gene: NA; clone size: NA; V gene: TRBV5-8; CDR3 DNA: TGTGCCAGCAGCTCCCAGACAGGACCAAACTACGAGCAGTACTTC; CDR3 protein: CASSSQTGPNYEQYF
CDR3 length: 15; J gene: TRBJ2-4; D gene: TRBD1; clone size: NA; V gene: TRBV27; CDR3 DNA: TGTGCCAGCAGTTCCTCAGGGGGCCCCAAAAACATTCAGTACTTC; CDR3 protein: CASSSSGGPKNIQYF
CDR3 length: 15; J gene: TRBJ2-3; D gene: NA; clone size: NA; V gene: TRBV15; CDR3 DNA: TGTGCCACCAGCCAGATTCGGGGGGCCACAGATACGCAGTATTTT; CDR3 protein: CATSQIRGATDTQYF
CDR3 length: 16; J gene: TRBJ2-7; D gene: TRBD1; clone size: NA; V gene: TRBV28; CDR3 DNA: TGTGCCAGCAGTTTATGGGTGGACAGGGCCTTACGTGAGCAGTACTTC; CDR3 protein: CASSLWVDRALREQYF
CDR3 length: 14; J gene: TRBJ1-2; D gene: NA; clone size: NA; V gene: TRBV5-1; CDR3 DNA: TGCGCCAGCACCGGAGACCCGGGATACTATGGCTACACCTTC; CDR3 protein: CASTGDPGYYGYTF
CDR3 length: 13; J gene: TRBJ2-7; D gene: NA; clone size: NA; V gene: TRBV7-2; CDR3 DNA: TGTGCCAGCAGCTTAGCTCTGGGCCGCGAGCAGTACTTC; CDR3 protein: CASSLALGREQYF
CDR3 length: 16; J gene: TRBJ2-7; D gene: TRBD2; clone size: NA; V gene: TRBV5-1; CDR3 DNA: TGCGCCAGCAGCGAATTTACTAGCGGGGGCTTCTACGAGCAGTACTTC; CDR3 protein: CASSEFTSGGFYEQYF
CDR3 length: 15; J gene: TRBJ1-6; D gene: TRBD1; clone size: NA; V gene: TRBV11-2; CDR3 DNA: TGTGCCAGCAGCTTGGCATGGGACAGCGGTTCACCCCTCCACTTT; CDR3 protein: CASSLAWDSGSPLHF
CDR3 length: 13; J gene: TRBJ2-7; D gene: NA; clone size: NA; V gene: TRBV27; CDR3 DNA: TGTGCCAGCAGTTTCCTTGGACGGGACGAGCAGTACTTC; CDR3 protein: CASSFLGRDEQYF
CDR3 length: 15; J gene: TRBJ2-5; D gene: NA; clone size: once; V gene: TRBV4-1; CDR3 DNA: TGCGCCAGCAGCCCATTAAGCGGATCCCAAGAGACCCAGTACTTC; CDR3 protein: CASSPLSGSQETQYF